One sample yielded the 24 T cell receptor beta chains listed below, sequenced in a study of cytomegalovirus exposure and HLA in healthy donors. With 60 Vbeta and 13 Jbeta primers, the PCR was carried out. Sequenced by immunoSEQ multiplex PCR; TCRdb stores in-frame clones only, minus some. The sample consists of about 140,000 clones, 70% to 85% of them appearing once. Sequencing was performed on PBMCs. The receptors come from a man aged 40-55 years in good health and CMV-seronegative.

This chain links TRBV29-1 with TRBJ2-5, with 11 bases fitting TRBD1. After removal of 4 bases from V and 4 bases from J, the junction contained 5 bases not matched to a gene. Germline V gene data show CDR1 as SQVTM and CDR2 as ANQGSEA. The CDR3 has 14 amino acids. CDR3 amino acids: CSVVGGQGVETQYF. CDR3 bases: TGCAGCGTTGTCGGGGGACAGGGGGTAGAGACCCAGTACTTC.

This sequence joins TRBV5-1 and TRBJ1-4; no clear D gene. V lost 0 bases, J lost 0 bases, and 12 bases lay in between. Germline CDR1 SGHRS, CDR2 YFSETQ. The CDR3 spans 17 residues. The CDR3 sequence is CASSLGELSTTNEKLFF. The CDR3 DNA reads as TGCGCCAGCAGCTTGGGGGAGTTATCTACAACTAATGAAAAACTGTTTTTT.

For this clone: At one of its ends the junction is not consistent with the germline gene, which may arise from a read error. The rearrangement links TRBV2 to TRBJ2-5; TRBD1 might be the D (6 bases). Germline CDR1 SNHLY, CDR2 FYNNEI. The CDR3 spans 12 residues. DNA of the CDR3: TGTGCCAGCAGTGAAGATGGGGGCCCCCGGGACTTC. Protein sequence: CASSEDGGPRDF.

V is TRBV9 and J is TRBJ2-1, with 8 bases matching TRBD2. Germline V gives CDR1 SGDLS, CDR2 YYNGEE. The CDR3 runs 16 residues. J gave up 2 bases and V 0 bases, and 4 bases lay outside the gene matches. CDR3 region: CASSVGTSGTYNEQFF. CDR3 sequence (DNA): TGTGCCAGCAGCGTAGGAACTAGCGGAACCTACAATGAGCAGTTCTTC.

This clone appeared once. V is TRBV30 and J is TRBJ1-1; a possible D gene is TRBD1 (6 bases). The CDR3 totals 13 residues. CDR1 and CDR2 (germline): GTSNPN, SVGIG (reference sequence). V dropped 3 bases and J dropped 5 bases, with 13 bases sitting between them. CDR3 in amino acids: CAWSSQGRTEAFF. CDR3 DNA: TGTGCCTGGAGCTCACAGGGAAGGACTGAAGCTTTCTTT. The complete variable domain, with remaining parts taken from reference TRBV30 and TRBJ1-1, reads SQTIHQWPATLVQPVGSPLSLECTVEGTSNPNLYWYRQAAGRGLQLLFYSVGIGQISSEVPQNLSASRPQDRQFILSSKKLLLSDSGFYLCAWSSQGRTEAFFGQGTRLTVV.

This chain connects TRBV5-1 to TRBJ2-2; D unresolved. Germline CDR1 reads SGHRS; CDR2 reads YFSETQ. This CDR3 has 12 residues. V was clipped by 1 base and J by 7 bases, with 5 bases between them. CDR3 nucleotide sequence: TGCGCCAGCAGCTTGAACGGCGGGGAGCTGTTTTTT. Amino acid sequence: CASSLNGGELFF.

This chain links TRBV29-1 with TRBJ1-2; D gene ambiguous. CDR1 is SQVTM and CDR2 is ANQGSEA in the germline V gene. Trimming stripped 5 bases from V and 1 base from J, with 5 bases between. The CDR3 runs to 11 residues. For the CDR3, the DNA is TGCAGCGTTAGAGATAACTATGGCTACACCTTC. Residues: CSVRDNYGYTF. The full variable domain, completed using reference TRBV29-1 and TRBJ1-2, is SAVISQKPSRDICQRGTSLTIQCQVDSQVTMMFWYRQQPGQSLTLIATANQGSEATYESGFVIDKFPISRPNLTFSTLTVSNMSPEDSSIYLCSVRDNYGYTFGSGTRLTVV.

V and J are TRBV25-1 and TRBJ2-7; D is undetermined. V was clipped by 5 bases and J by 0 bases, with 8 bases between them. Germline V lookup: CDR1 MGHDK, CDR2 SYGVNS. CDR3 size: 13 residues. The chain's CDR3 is CASSPSPSYEQYF. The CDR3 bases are TGTGCCAGCAGTCCCTCTCCCTCCTACGAGCAGTACTTC.

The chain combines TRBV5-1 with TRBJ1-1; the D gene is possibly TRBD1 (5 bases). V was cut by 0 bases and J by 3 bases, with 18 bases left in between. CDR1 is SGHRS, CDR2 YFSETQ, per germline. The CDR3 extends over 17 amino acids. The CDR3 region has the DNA TGCGCCAGCAGCTTGGTGTCCTCGGGGGGAGGCGACACTGAAGCTTTCTTT. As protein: CASSLVSSGGGDTEAFF.

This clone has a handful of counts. Here the CDR3 reads CAWSPGQGNQPQHF. The CDR3 bases are TGTGCCTGGAGCCCGGGACAGGGGAATCAGCCCCAGCATTTT. This sequence joins TRBV30 and TRBJ1-5, with TRBD1 matching 10 bases. Germline V gene lookup returns CDR1 GTSNPN and CDR2 SVGIG (reference sequence). Unmatched junction bases numbered 3, after V lost 3 bases and J lost 4 bases. The CDR3 spans 14 residues.

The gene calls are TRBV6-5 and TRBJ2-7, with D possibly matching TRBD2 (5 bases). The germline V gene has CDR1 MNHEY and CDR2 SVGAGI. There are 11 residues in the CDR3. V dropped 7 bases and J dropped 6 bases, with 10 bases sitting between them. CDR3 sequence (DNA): TGTGCCAGCACCGGGGTGGGCGAGCAGTACTTC. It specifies CASTGVGEQYF.

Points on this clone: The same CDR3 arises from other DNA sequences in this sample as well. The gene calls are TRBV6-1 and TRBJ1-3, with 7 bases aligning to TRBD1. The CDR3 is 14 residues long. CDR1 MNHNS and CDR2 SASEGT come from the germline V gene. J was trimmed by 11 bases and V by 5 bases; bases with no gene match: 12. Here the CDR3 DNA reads TGTGCCAGCAGTTCAAAGGCTACCGACAGGGCCATATATTTT. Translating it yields CASSSKATDRAIYF.

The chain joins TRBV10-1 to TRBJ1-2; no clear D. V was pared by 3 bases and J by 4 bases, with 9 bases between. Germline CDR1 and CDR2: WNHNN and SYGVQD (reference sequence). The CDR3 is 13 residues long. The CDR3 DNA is TGCGCCAGCAGTGATAGTTTACGCTATGGCTACACCTTC. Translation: CASSDSLRYGYTF.

The CDR3 region is CATSPGATEVGEQYF. In nucleotides, the CDR3 is TGTGCCACTTCCCCTGGGGCAACAGAGGTGGGTGAGCAGTACTTC. The rearrangement links TRBV19 to TRBJ2-7; a possible D gene is TRBD1 (5 bases). The CDR3 runs 15 residues. The germline V gene has CDR1 LNHDA and CDR2 SQIVND (reference sequence). V dropped 10 bases and J dropped 7 bases, with 26 bases sitting between them. Full variable domain (missing parts from reference TRBV19 and TRBJ2-7): DGGITQSPKYLFRKEGQNVTLSCEQNLNHDAMYWYRQDPGQGLRLIYYSQIVNDFQKGDIAEGYSVSREKKESFPLTVTSAQKNPTAFYLCATSPGATEVGEQYFGPGTRLTVT.

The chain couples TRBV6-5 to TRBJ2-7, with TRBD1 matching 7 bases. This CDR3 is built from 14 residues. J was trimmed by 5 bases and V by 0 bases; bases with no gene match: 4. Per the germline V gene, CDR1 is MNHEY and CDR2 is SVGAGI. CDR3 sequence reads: CASSYSRQGNEQYF. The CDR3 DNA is TGTGCCAGCAGTTACTCGAGACAGGGTAACGAGCAGTACTTC.

CDR3 DNA: TGCGCCAGCAGCCCCCGGCGGGGGAGCTACAATGAGCAGTTCTTC. Protein product: CASSPRRGSYNEQFF. The rearrangement uses TRBV4-1 and TRBJ2-1; 7 bases align to TRBD2. The V segment lost 4 bases and the J segment 3 bases; nucleotides outside the gene matches: 6. CDR1 is MGHRA and CDR2 is YSYEKL in the germline V gene. CDR3 length: 15 amino acids.

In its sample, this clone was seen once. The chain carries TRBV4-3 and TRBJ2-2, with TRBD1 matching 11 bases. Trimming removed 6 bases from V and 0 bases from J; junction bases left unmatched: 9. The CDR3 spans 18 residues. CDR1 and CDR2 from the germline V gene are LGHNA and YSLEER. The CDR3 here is CASRQRLGQGANTGELFF. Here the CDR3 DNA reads TGCGCCAGCAGGCAACGATTGGGACAGGGGGCGAACACCGGGGAGCTGTTTTTT.

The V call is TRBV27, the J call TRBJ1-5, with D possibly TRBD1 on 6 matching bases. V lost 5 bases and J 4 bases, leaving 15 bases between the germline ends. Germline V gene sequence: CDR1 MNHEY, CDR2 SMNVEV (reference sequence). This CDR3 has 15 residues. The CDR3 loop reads CASSKNREGNQPQHF. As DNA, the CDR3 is TGTGCCAGCAGTAAGAACAGGGAAGGGAATCAGCCCCAGCATTTT.

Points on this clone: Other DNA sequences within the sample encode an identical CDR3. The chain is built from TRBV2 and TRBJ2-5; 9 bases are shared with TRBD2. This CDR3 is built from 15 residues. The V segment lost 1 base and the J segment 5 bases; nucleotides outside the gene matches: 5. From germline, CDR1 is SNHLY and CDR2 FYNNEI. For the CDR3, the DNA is TGTGCCAGCAGTGAAGTAGCGGGAGAGGTCGAGACCCAGTACTTC. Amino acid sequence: CASSEVAGEVETQYF.

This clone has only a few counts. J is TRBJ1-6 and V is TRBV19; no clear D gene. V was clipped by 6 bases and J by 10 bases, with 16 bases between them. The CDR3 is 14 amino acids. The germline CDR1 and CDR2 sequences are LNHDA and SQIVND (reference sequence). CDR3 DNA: TGTGCCAGTAGCCCCGGGTTTGGATACTCACCCCTCCACTTT. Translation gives CASSPGFGYSPLHF.

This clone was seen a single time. The CDR3 reads CASSLTEQGGAEAFF. Written as DNA, the CDR3 is TGCGCCAGCAGCTTGACTGAACAGGGAGGGGCTGAAGCTTTCTTT. V is TRBV5-1 and J is TRBJ1-1; the D gene is possibly TRBD1 (6 bases). V was pared by 1 base and J by 6 bases, with 16 bases between. Per the germline V gene, CDR1 is SGHRS and CDR2 is YFSETQ. There are 15 residues in the CDR3.

The CDR3 sequence is CASSDRVLAKNIQYF. Here the CDR3 DNA reads TGTGCCAGCAGTGACAGGGTGCTAGCCAAAAACATTCAGTACTTC. V and J are TRBV6-1 and TRBJ2-4; a weak D match, TRBD1 (5 bases). V lost 3 bases to trimming and J lost 0 bases, with 9 bases between them. Germline CDR1 is MNHNS and CDR2 is SASEGT. The CDR3 loop spans 15 amino acids.

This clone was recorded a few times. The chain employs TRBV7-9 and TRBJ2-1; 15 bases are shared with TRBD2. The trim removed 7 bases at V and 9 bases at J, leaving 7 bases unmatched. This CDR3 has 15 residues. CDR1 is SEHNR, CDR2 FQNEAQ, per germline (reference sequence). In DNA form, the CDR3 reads TGTGCCAGCATCCTAGGACTAGCGGGGGGGCGTGAGCAGTTCTTC. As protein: CASILGLAGGREQFF.

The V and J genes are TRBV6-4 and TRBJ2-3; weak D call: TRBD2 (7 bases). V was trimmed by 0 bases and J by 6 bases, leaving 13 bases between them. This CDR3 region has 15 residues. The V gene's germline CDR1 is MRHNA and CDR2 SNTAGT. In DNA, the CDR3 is TGTGCCAGCAGTGACTCGGGGGGGCGCGCGGATACGCAGTATTTT. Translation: CASSDSGGRADTQYF.